Following are 20 T cell receptor beta chains from one sample sequenced in a study of T cell repertoires in cytomegalovirus infection (dated by TCRdb to the late 2010s). Data came from an Illumina HiSeq 1500. TCRdb's own reprocessing of the public reads used fastp at Q25 and MiXCR and kept productive beta chains. All rows with the same CDR3 protein become a single entry with the most common DNA and genes. Within this sample are some 300,000 distinct CDR3 sequences, with approximately 13% of them counted one time only. About 8.7% of the sample belongs to the ten largest clones. Input material: PBMCs. All receptors come from a human donor in good health (CMV status not recorded). Some clones in this sample may be carry-over from other donors' samples.

This clonotype was observed at least ten times. V usage is TRBV28 and J usage is TRBJ2-7, with D perhaps assigned TRBD1 or TRBD2 (6 bases each). V was cut by 8 bases and J by 3 bases, with 20 bases left in between. Germline V lookup: CDR1 MDHEN, CDR2 SYDVKM. This CDR3 region has 15 residues. In DNA form, the CDR3 reads TGTGCCAGCCCCTGGGGGGCACCCATCCTCTACGAGCAGTACTTC. This translates into CASPWGAPILYEQYF.

There are many counts of this clonotype. The chain employs TRBV9 and TRBJ2-7, with D unresolved. CDR3 size: 13 residues. The V gene lost 2 bases and the J gene lost 7 bases, with 13 bases spanning the gap. Germline CDR1 and CDR2: SGDLS and YYNGEE. Here the CDR3 DNA reads TGTGCCAGCAGCGTCGGCCCAATGTGGGAGCAGTACTTC. This sequence encodes CASSVGPMWEQYF. The complete variable domain, with remaining parts taken from reference TRBV9 and TRBJ2-7, reads DSGVTQTPKHLITATGQRVTLRCSPRSGDLSVYWYQQSLDQGLQFLIQYYNGEERAKGNILERFSAQQFPDLHSELNLSSLELGDSALYFCASSVGPMWEQYFGPGTRLTVT.

This clonotype was recorded at least ten times. The V call is TRBV11-3, the J call TRBJ2-3; 9 bases align to TRBD1. The V gene end was trimmed by 5 bases and the J gene end by 6 bases; junction bases not matched to a gene: 9. The CDR3 extends over 15 amino acids. Germline V lookup: CDR1 SGHNT, CDR2 YENEEA. CDR3 amino acids: CASSARTGVTDTQYF. The CDR3 region has the DNA TGTGCCAGCAGCGCCCGGACAGGGGTGACGGATACGCAGTATTTT.

Turning to this clonotype: This clone may be a read error of a much larger clone one base away. The chain joins TRBV20-1 to TRBJ2-3; tentatively, D is TRBD1 or TRBD2 (5 bases each). This CDR3 comprises 14 residues. Per the germline V gene, CDR1 is DFQATT and CDR2 is SNEGSKA (reference sequence). The CDR3 sequence: CSASFGTGTVTQYF. CDR3 coding DNA: TGCAGTGCTAGTTTTGGGACGGGCACAGTTACGCAGTATTTT.

This clonotype has only a few counts. V usage is TRBV4-2 and J usage is TRBJ2-2; D is unresolved. Trimming shortened V by 1 base and J by 6 bases, and 6 bases separated the two germline ends. The CDR3 runs to 13 residues. Germline assignment: CDR1 LGHNA and CDR2 YNFKEQ. CDR3 nucleotide sequence: TGTGCCAGCAGCCAAGGGTGGGCCGGGGAGCTGTTTTTT. Encoded protein: CASSQGWAGELFF.

Remarks on this clonotype: This could be a read error, since a much larger clone is one nucleotide away. This CDR3 fails to terminate in the conserved phenylalanine or tryptophan, so it likely reflects a read error. The chain employs TRBV27 and TRBJ2-5; the match to TRBD1 covers 7 bases. Germline trimming cut 5 bases from V and 5 bases from J; bases unmatched to any gene: 11. This CDR3 comprises 15 residues. The germline gives CDR1 MNHEY, CDR2 SMNVEV (reference sequence). The CDR3, as DNA: TGTGCCAGCAGTCAAGGACAGGCCCTCCGGGAGACCCAGTACTCC. Amino acids: CASSQGQALRETQYS.

This clonotype was recorded many times. This chain links TRBV4-3 with TRBJ2-1; D perhaps matches TRBD2 (6 bases). Germline V gene lookup returns CDR1 LGHNA and CDR2 YSLEER. The length of the CDR3 is 15 residues. Trimming stripped 4 bases from V and 0 bases from J, with 10 bases between. The CDR3 loop is CASSRGDTSYNEQFF. In DNA form, the CDR3 reads TGCGCCAGCAGCCGGGGGGATACCTCCTACAATGAGCAGTTCTTC.

This clonotype appeared many times. CDR3 residues: CASSLRDGELFF. DNA for the CDR3: TGTGCCAGCAGCCTACGAGACGGGGAGCTGTTTTTT. The chain uses TRBV7-9 and TRBJ2-2; D remains unclear. The V end was cut by 5 bases, the J end by 7 bases, with 8 bases between. Germline V gene sequence: CDR1 SEHNR, CDR2 FQNEAQ (reference sequence). The CDR3 runs 12 residues.

This clonotype was seen ten or more times. The J gene is TRBJ2-2, the V gene TRBV29-1, with D possibly matching TRBD1 (6 bases). Germline CDR1 is SQVTM and CDR2 is ANQGSEA. The CDR3 consists of 13 residues. V lost 7 bases and J 0 bases, leaving 9 bases between the germline ends. The CDR3 nucleotides are TGCAGCGCCCGGACAGCGAACACCGGGGAGCTGTTTTTT. Protein sequence: CSARTANTGELFF.

At least ten counts were recorded for this clonotype. This chain links TRBV4-1 with TRBJ2-3; TRBD2 is a possible D gene (5 bases). CDR3 length: 15 amino acids. V was clipped by 3 bases and J by 1 base, with 11 bases between them. The germline V gene encodes CDR1 MGHRA and CDR2 YSYEKL. In DNA form, the CDR3 reads TGCGCCAGCAGCCAGACGGGGAAACGCACAGATACGCAGTATTTT. It is translated as CASSQTGKRTDTQYF.

This clonotype was detected ten times or more. The chain combines TRBV4-1 with TRBJ1-2, with D possibly matching TRBD1 (6 bases). The CDR3 spans 17 residues. The germline CDR1 and CDR2 sequences are MGHRA and YSYEKL. V was clipped by 1 base and J by 4 bases, with 19 bases between them. CDR3 in amino acids: CASSQARLGARGYGYTF. The CDR3 region has the DNA TGCGCCAGCAGCCAAGCGAGGTTGGGGGCGCGTGGCTATGGCTACACCTTC.

The chain couples TRBV12-3 or TRBV12-4 to TRBJ2-7, with D perhaps matching TRBD1 (6 bases). This CDR3 is 14 amino acids long. Trimming left V 3 bases short and J 0 bases short, with 9 bases between. In DNA, the CDR3 is TGTGCCAGCAGTTTCGACAGGTACTCCTACGAGCAGTACTTC. Protein: CASSFDRYSYEQYF.

CDR3 DNA sequence: TGTGCCAGCAAATCGACAGGGAGGACTGAAGCTTTCTTT. It yields the protein CASKSTGRTEAFF. This rearrangement joins TRBV2 to TRBJ1-1; 7 nucleotides line up with TRBD1. The CDR3 consists of 13 residues. CDR1 and CDR2 (germline): SNHLY, FYNNEI. Germline trimming cut 7 bases from V and 5 bases from J; bases unmatched to any gene: 7.

This clonotype was seen ten or more times. CDR3 DNA: TGTGCCAGCAGCTTAAGGCGAGGACTAGCGGGGGTCTCCTACGAGCAGTACTTC. Amino acid sequence: CASSLRRGLAGVSYEQYF. The chain combines TRBV7-2 with TRBJ2-7; 13 nucleotides agree with TRBD2. Germline V lookup: CDR1 SGHTA, CDR2 FQGNSA. CDR3 length: 18 amino acids. V dropped 2 bases and J dropped 0; count of bases not matched to a gene: 7. The full variable domain, rest sourced from reference TRBV7-2 and TRBJ2-7, is GAGVSQSPSNKVTEKGKDVELRCDPISGHTALYWYRQSLGQGLEFLIYFQGNSAPDKSGLPSDRFSAERTGGSVSTLTIQRTQQEDSAVYLCASSLRRGLAGVSYEQYFGPGTRLTVT.

There are many counts of this clonotype. The rearrangement joins TRBV20-1 to TRBJ1-1; perhaps TRBD1 as D (6 bases). Trimming shortened V by 0 bases and J by 0 bases, and 11 bases separated the two germline ends. Germline loops: CDR1 DFQATT, CDR2 SNEGSKA (reference sequence). The CDR3 sequence is 15 residues long. CDR3 bases: TGCAGTGCTAGAGAAACAGGGCGTATGAACACTGAAGCTTTCTTT. Translation: CSARETGRMNTEAFF.

There are many counts of this clonotype. The chain has TRBV7-2 and TRBJ2-3; D gene ambiguous. Between the trimmed V and J ends, which lost 5 bases and 2 bases, there was a span of 8 bases. Per germline, CDR1 SGHTA and CDR2 FQGNSA. This CDR3 is built from 13 residues. The CDR3 protein is CASSIQSTDTQYF. For the CDR3, the DNA is TGTGCCAGCAGCATACAATCCACAGATACGCAGTATTTT. The full variable domain, its missing parts supplied by reference TRBV7-2 and TRBJ2-3, is GAGVSQSPSNKVTEKGKDVELRCDPISGHTALYWYRQSLGQGLEFLIYFQGNSAPDKSGLPSDRFSAERTGGSVSTLTIQRTQQEDSAVYLCASSIQSTDTQYFGPGTRLTVL.

The chain uses TRBV12-3 or TRBV12-4 and TRBJ1-1; 12 bases agree with TRBD1. The CDR3 runs to 14 residues. V shed 7 bases and J 2 bases; nucleotides not matched to a gene: 2. The CDR3 sequence is CASKGQGANTEAFF. In nucleotides, the CDR3 is TGTGCCAGCAAGGGACAGGGGGCTAACACTGAAGCTTTCTTT.

On this clonotype: Since a much larger clone is just one base distant, this may be a read error. The chain uses TRBV2 and TRBJ2-1; D is unclear. Germline V CDR1 and CDR2: SNHLY, FYNNEI. The CDR3 is made up of 15 amino acids. This chain's CDR3 is CASSYLATVVNEQSF. The DNA for the CDR3 is TGTGCCAGCAGTTACCTCGCTACGGTAGTGAATGAGCAGTCCTTC. Using reference TRBV2 and TRBJ2-1 for the parts outside the CDR3, the full variable domain is EPEVTQTPSHQVTQMGQEVILRCVPISNHLYFYWYRQILGQKVEFLVSFYNNEISEKSEIFDDQFSVERPDGSNFTLKIRSTKLEDSAMYFCASSYLATVVNEQSFGPGTRLTVL.

This sequence joins TRBV18 and TRBJ1-1, with TRBD1 matching over 9 bases. Germline V lookup: CDR1 KGHSH, CDR2 LQKENI. The CDR3 contains 13 residues. Losses at the gene ends were 5 bases for V and 4 bases for J; bases not matched to a gene: 2. The CDR3 reads CASSAGQGTEAFF. In nucleotides, the CDR3 is TGTGCCAGCTCAGCGGGACAGGGCACTGAAGCTTTCTTT.

This clonotype has ten or more counts. The genes are TRBV7-2 and TRBJ2-7; D remains ambiguous. The CDR3 has 12 residues. Germline V gene sequence: CDR1 SGHTA, CDR2 FQGNSA. V was clipped by 4 bases and J by 6 bases, with 10 bases between them. CDR3: CASSSEWGEQYF. CDR3 DNA sequence: TGTGCCAGCAGCTCAGAATGGGGCGAGCAGTACTTC.